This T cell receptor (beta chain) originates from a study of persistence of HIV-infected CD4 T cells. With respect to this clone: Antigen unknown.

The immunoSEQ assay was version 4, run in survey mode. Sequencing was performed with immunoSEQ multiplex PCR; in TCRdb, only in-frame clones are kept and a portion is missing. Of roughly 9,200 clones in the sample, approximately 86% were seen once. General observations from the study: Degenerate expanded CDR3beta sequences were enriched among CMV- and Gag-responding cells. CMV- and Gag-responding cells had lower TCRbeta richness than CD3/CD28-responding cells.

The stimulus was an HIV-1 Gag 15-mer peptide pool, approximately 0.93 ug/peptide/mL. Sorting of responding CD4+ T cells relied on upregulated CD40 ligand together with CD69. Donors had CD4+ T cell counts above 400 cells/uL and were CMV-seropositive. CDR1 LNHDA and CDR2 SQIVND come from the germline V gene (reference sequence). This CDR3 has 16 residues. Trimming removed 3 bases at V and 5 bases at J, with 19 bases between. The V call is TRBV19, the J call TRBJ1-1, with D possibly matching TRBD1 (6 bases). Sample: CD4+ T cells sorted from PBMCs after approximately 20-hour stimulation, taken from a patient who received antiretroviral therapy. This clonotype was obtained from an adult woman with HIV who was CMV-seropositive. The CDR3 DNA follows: TGTGCCAGTAGTATCCGGGGTCGAATAGGGGGAACTGAAGCTTTCTTT. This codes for CASSIRGRIGGTEAFF.